Here is one TCR beta chain with its context. The data were produced by immunoSEQ multiplex PCR, yet TCRdb's version contains in-frame clones alone and is incomplete. The table records 55,000 to 75,000 clones, more than 90% of them present only once. These data come from a study of blood T cell repertoires in COVID-19. The length of the CDR3 is 16 residues. Per germline, CDR1 SGHDN and CDR2 FVKESK. V lost 0 bases and J lost 0, with 8 bases in between. Source material: peripheral blood. The gene calls are TRBV14 and TRBJ2-2; D is ambiguous. The source of this sequence is a man aged 60 to 69 with acute or convalescent COVID-19. DNA of the CDR3: TGTGCCAGCAGCCAAGAGGGCGAAGCGAACACCGGGGAGCTGTTTTTT. Its protein is CASSQEGEANTGELFF.